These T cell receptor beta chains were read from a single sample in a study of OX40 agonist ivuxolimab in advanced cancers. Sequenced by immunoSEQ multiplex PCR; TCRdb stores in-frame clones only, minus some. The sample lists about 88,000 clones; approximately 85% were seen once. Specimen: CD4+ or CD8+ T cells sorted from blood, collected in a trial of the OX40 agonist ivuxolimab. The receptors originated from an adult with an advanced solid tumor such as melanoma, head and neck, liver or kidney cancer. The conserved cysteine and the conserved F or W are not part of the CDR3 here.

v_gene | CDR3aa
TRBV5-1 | ASSLRPPGARGSGANVLT
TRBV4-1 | ASSPGQGGTGELF
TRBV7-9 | ASSLRAGPYSGNTIY
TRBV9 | ASSVGLGGSYGYT
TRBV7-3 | ASSSLVPAF
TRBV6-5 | ASSYRGVEKLF
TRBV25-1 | ASSEGGGGRGSYNEQF
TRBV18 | ASSPDSATNEKLF
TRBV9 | ASSPRPKRGFHTGELF
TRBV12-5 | ASGAGTGNTEAF
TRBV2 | ASSGSREAF
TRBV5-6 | ASGGFGQPQH
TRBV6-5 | ASRMTGSANGYT
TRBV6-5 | ASSYRGIEQF
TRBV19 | ASSIRAGSNTGELF
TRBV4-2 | ASSQGTANTEAF
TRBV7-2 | ASSLVGRESDTQY
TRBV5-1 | ASSLQGGNTEAF
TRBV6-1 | ATRLLTVGSPLH
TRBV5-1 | ASSLDPTGGGSPLH
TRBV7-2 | ASSWGQGWTEAF
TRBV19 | ASSIPGGFYNEQF
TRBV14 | ASSQPTRSTDTQY
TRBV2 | ASRPRGGGRTDTQY
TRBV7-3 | ASSPTRVGGTEAF
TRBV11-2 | ASRPILGGNTEAF
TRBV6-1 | ASREGGVSGNTIY
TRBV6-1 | ASSFEGYSPLH
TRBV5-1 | ASSWGGRNTEAF
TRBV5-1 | ASSLEASLASTDTQY
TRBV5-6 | ASSFYGTDTQY
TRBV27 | ASSRVLGETQY
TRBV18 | ASSQYSNQPQH
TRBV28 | ASSLGSYEQY
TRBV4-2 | ASSQDRAGTGRSGYT
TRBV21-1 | ASSKAGTGRGYGYT
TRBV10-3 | AISVGDRTSNQPQH
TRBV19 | ASSIPGGIGTQY
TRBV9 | ASSASGRTDTQY
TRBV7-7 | ASSLIGAGTDTQY
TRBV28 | ASTRDRGTLQETQY
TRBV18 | ASSPPSQGGGEAF
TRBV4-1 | ASSQGSLQGGSEKLF
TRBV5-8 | ASSDRQGGYNEQF
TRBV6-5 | ASSRDSLTDTQY
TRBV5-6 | ASSLGQGVKETQY
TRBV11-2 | ASSLNTISRNEQF
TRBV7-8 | ASSRIRTTGGSQY
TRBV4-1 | ASSRGQGDGGYT
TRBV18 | ASSQGTNTGELF
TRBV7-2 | ASSLAQTTEAF
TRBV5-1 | ASSLALSTEPGIQY
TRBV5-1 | ASSLEPSTNEKLF
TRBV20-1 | SASLTEAQH
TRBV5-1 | ASRFSGGASDTQY